What follows are 10 T cell receptor beta chains derived from one specimen sequenced in a study of shared clonotypes between healthy human individuals. TCRdb's copy holds only in-frame clones and misses some; the assay was immunoSEQ multiplex PCR. Here the sample spans over a million clones, approximately 80% being singletons. Sequences were obtained from memory CD4+ T cells from PBMCs. As to subset: CD45RA-negative fraction. Receptors originate from a man aged 18 to 30 in good health. Some clones in this sample may be carry-over from other donors' samples.

The chain carries TRBV30 and TRBJ2-7; possibly TRBD1 or TRBD2 for D (5 bases each). The CDR3 spans 13 residues. Trimming cost V 5 bases and J 2 bases, with 13 bases left between them. Germline CDR1 reads GTSNPN; CDR2 reads SVGIG (reference sequence). The CDR3: CAWGSGPTYEQYF. CDR3 nucleotides: TGTGCCTGGGGGTCGGGACCTACCTACGAGCAGTACTTC.

V gene TRBV2 combines with J gene TRBJ1-3; D not resolved. Germline lookup yields CDR1 SNHLY and CDR2 FYNNEI. The CDR3 length is 12 residues. Trimming removed 3 bases at V and 8 bases at J, with 8 bases between. CDR3 sequence: CASSDRSDTIYF. CDR3 DNA sequence: TGTGCCAGCAGTGACAGGTCCGACACCATATATTTT.

The V and J genes are TRBV7-2 and TRBJ2-2, with TRBD2 matching over 8 bases. Germline V lookup: CDR1 SGHTA, CDR2 FQGNSA. The CDR3 consists of 16 residues. Unmatched junction bases numbered 6, after V lost 4 bases and J lost 2 bases. Here the CDR3 reads CASSSLGLVNTGELFF. The DNA of the CDR3 is TGTGCCAGCAGCTCTCTGGGACTAGTAAACACCGGGGAGCTGTTTTTT.

The count of this clone is one. This specimen includes other DNA sequences encoding the same CDR3. The chain carries TRBV5-4 and TRBJ2-5, with 10 bases lining up with TRBD1. The CDR3 sequence is 14 residues long. The junction had 3 bases not matched to a gene; V was cut back by 5 bases and J by 2 bases. Germline V gene lookup returns CDR1 SGHNT and CDR2 YYREEE (reference sequence). CDR3 coding DNA: TGTGCCAGCAGTTCGGGACAGGGGCAAGAGACCCAGTACTTC. It specifies CASSSGQGQETQYF.

This chain links TRBV6-1 with TRBJ2-7; the D is unclear. V lost 5 bases and J 3 bases, leaving 14 bases between the germline ends. The germline CDR1 and CDR2 sequences are MNHNS and SASEGT. The CDR3 loop spans 14 amino acids. CDR3 protein: CASSPLGPGYEQYF. CDR3 DNA: TGTGCCAGCAGTCCTTTGGGCCCAGGCTACGAGCAGTACTTC.

The chain carries TRBV15 and TRBJ2-2; D uncertain. This CDR3 spans 12 amino acids. The V end lost 1 base, the J end lost 6 bases, and 3 bases lay between the germline ends. Per germline, CDR1 LNHNV and CDR2 YYDKDF (reference sequence). The CDR3 coding sequence is TGTGCCACCAGCAGAGCTGCCGGGGAGCTGTTTTTT. It specifies CATSRAAGELFF.

The genes are TRBV7-9 and TRBJ2-2; the match to TRBD1 covers 9 bases. The V and J ends lost 6 bases and 4 bases, in that order; junction bases with no gene match: 12. Looked up from germline, CDR1 is SEHNR and CDR2 is FQNEAQ (reference sequence). There are 17 residues in the CDR3. CDR3 residues: CASRRTRTGELTGELFF. In nucleotides, the CDR3 is TGTGCCAGCAGGAGAACCAGGACAGGGGAACTCACCGGGGAGCTGTTTTTT.

J is TRBJ2-7 and V is TRBV5-1; no reliable D call. Germline loops: CDR1 SGHRS, CDR2 YFSETQ. This CDR3 has 12 amino acids. V was shortened by 4 bases and J by 2 bases, with 7 bases between the two germline ends. In DNA form, the CDR3 reads TGCGCCAGCAGCCAGGACGCCTACGAGCAGTACTTC. Protein product: CASSQDAYEQYF.

Of note for this clone: A much larger clone lies a single base off, so this may be a read error. The chain is built from TRBV11-2 and TRBJ2-5; no definite D call. There are 11 residues in the CDR3. V was shortened by 1 base and J by 6 bases, with 3 bases between the two germline ends. Germline CDR1 SGHAT, CDR2 FQNNGV. The CDR3 sequence: CASSLGKTQYF. CDR3 DNA sequence: TGTGCCAGCAGCTTAGGGAAGACCCAGTACTTC.

CDR3 DNA sequence: TGTGCCAGCAGCTTAGGAGGAGCCCAGAGCTCCTACGAGCAGTACTTC. Amino acid sequence: CASSLGGAQSSYEQYF. The chain couples TRBV7-9 to TRBJ2-7; D not resolved. CDR3 length: 16 amino acids. V lost 1 base to trimming and J lost 0 bases, with 13 bases between them. Germline V CDR1 and CDR2: SEHNR, FQNEAQ (reference sequence).